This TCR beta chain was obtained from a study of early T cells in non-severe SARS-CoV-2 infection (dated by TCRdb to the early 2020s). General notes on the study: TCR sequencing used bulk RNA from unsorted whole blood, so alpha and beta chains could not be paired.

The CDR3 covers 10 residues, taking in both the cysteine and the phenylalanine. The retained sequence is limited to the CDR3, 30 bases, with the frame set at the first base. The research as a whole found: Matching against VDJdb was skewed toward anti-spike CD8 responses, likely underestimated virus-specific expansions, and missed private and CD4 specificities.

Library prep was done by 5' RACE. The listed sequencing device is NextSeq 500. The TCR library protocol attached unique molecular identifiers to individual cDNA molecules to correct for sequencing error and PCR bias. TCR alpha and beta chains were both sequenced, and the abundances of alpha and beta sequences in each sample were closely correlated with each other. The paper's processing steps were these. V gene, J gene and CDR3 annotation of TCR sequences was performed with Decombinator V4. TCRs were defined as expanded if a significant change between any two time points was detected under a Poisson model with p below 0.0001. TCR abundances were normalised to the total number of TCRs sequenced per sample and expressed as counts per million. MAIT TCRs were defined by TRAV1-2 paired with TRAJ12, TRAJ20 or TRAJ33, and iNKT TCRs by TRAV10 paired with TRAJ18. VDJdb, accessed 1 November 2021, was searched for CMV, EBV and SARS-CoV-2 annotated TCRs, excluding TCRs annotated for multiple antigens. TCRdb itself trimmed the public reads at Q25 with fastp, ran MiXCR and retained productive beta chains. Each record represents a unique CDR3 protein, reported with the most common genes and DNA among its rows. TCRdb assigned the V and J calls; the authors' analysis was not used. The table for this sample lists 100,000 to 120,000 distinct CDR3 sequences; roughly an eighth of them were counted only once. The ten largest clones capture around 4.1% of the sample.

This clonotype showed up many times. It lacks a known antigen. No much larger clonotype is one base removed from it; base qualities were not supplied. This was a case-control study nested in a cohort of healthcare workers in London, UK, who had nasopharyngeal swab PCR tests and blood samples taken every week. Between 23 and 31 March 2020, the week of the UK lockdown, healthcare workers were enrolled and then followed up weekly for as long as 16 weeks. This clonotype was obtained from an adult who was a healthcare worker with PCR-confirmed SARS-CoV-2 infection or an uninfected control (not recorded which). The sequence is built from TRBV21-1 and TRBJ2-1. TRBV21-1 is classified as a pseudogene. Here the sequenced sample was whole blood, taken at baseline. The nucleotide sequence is TGTGCCAGCAGCATGAGGGAGCAGTTCTTC. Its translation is CASSMREQFF.